Sequencing of this T cell receptor beta chain was carried out in a study of cytomegalovirus exposure and HLA in healthy donors. Vbeta (60) and Jbeta (13) primers were used in the PCR. Assay: immunoSEQ multiplex PCR; the TCRdb copy retains only in-frame clones and omits some. The profile shows about 180,000 clones, roughly 70% of them singletons. This clone is a singleton in its sample. Its antigen is unknown. The V and J ends lost 3 bases and 6 bases respectively, with 15 bases between them. The germline gives CDR1 MDHEN, CDR2 SYDVKM. CDR3 length: 15 amino acids. Study-wide points: Researchers had no immune exposure information except CMV serostatus available. The study put about 180 TCR beta chains on its list as cytomegalovirus-associated. In vitro testing confirmed three CMV-associated chains as specific for CMV antigens. Reported results showed that the classifier diagnosed cytomegalovirus status with high specificity and sensitivity.

The sequence was collected from a male donor in good health and CMV-seronegative. J is TRBJ1-5 and V is TRBV28, with D perhaps TRBD1 (5 bases). The sample consisted of PBMCs. CDR3 nucleotides: TGTGCCAGCAGTTTGGGGGGGTCGAATTTTCAGCCCCAGCATTTT. Amino acid sequence: CASSLGGSNFQPQHF.